This passage covers 4 T cell receptor beta chains from one sample sequenced in a study of metastatic and nonmetastatic thyroid tumors. TCRdb recomputed clones from the PCR reads via MiXCR. The table has about 93,000 clones, 8.6% seen once. Each patient went into thyroid surgery without having received any treatment. Sequenced material: blood. The receptors derive from a female donor with papillary thyroid cancer or a benign thyroid nodule (not recorded which). Some clones in this sample may be carry-over from other donors' samples.

Many counts were recorded for this clone. A much larger clone lies a single base off, so this may be a read error. The rearrangement links TRBV6-1 to TRBJ1-5, with a possible D match to TRBD1 (5 bases). Germline V lookup: CDR1 MNHNS, CDR2 SASEGT. The CDR3 extends over 16 amino acids. The CDR3: CASSESRALANQPPHF. CDR3 DNA sequence: TGTGCCAGCAGTGAAAGCAGGGCATTGGCCAATCAGCCCCCGCATTTT.

This clone was detected many times. The chain links TRBV12-3 or TRBV12-4 to TRBJ2-4, with 12 bases fitting TRBD1. Unmatched junction bases numbered 5, after V lost 4 bases and J lost 1 base. The CDR3 spans 17 residues. Here the CDR3 reads CASSSRGQGAAKNIQYF. The CDR3, as DNA: TGTGCCAGCAGTTCCCGGGGACAGGGGGCCGCCAAAAACATTCAGTACTTC.

This clone was picked up many times. The genes are TRBV4-1 and TRBJ2-6; TRBD2 is a possible D gene (5 bases). Trimming left V 2 bases short and J 1 base short, with 6 bases between. This CDR3 is built from 15 residues. The germline CDR1 and CDR2 sequences are MGHRA and YSYEKL. Here the CDR3 DNA reads TGCGCCAGCAGCCAACGGGGTTCTGGGGCCAACGTCCTGACTTTC. Its protein product is CASSQRGSGANVLTF.

This clone was recorded many times. J is TRBJ1-3 and V is TRBV18; the match to TRBD1 covers 11 bases. The ends lost 4 bases at V and 1 base at J; junction bases unmatched: 0. In germline, CDR1 is KGHSH, CDR2 LQKENI. The CDR3 loop spans 15 amino acids. The CDR3 region is CASSRDRGSGNTIYF. Written as DNA, the CDR3 is TGTGCCAGCTCACGGGACAGGGGGTCTGGAAACACCATATATTTT.